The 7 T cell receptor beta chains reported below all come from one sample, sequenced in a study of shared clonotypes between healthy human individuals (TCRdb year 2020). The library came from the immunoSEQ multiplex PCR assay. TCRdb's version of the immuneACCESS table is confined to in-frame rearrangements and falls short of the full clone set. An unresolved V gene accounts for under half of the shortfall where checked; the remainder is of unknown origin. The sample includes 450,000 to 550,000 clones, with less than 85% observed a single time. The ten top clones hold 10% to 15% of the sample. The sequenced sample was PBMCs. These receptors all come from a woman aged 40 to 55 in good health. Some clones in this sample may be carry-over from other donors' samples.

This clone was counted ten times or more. CDR3 sequence (DNA): TGTGCCAGCAGTGGTCCAGGACTACTTAGCACAGATACGCAGTATTTT. Amino acids: CASSGPGLLSTDTQYF. The rearrangement links TRBV2 to TRBJ2-3; possible D gene TRBD2, 6 bases. This CDR3 is built from 16 residues. From germline, CDR1 is SNHLY and CDR2 FYNNEI. V shed 4 bases and J shed 0 bases, with 14 bases lying between them.

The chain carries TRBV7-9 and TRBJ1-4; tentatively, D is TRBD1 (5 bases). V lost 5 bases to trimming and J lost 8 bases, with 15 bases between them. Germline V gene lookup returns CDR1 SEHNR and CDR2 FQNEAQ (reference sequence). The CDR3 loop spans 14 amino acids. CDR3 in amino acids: CASSAGTGREKLFF. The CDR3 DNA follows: TGTGCCAGCAGCGCCGGGACGGGACGGGAAAAACTGTTTTTT.

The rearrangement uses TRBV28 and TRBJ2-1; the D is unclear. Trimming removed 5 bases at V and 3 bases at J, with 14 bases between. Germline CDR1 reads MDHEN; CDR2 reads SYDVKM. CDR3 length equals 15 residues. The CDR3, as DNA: TGTGCCAGCAGTCTGCCTAGGGCCCTCTACAATGAGCAGTTCTTC. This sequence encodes CASSLPRALYNEQFF.

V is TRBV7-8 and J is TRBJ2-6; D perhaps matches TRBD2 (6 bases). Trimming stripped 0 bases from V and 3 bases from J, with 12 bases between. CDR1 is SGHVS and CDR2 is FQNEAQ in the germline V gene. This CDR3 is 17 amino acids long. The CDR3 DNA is TGTGCCAGCAGCTTAGCCAGACTAGGTTTTGGGGCCAACGTCCTGACTTTC. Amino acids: CASSLARLGFGANVLTF.

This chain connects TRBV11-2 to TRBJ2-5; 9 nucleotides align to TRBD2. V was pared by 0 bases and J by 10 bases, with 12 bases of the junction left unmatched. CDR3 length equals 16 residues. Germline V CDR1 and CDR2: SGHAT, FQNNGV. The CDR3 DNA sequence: TGTGCCAGCAGCTTAGATATCGGGGTAGCGGGAGCAGTCCAGTACTTC. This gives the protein CASSLDIGVAGAVQYF.

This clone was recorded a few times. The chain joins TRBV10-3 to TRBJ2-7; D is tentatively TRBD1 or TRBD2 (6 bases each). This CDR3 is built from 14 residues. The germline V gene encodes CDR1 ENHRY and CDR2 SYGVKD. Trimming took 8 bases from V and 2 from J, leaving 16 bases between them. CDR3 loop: CAIRAGQRTYEQYF. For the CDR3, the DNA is TGTGCCATCCGGGCGGGACAAAGAACCTACGAGCAGTACTTC.

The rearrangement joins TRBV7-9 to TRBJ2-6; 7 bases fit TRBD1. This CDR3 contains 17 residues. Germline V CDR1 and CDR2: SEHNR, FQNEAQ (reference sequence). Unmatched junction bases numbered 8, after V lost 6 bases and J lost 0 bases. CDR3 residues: CASSTGQASSGANVLTF. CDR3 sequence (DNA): TGTGCCAGCAGTACAGGACAGGCTTCCTCTGGGGCCAACGTCCTGACTTTC.